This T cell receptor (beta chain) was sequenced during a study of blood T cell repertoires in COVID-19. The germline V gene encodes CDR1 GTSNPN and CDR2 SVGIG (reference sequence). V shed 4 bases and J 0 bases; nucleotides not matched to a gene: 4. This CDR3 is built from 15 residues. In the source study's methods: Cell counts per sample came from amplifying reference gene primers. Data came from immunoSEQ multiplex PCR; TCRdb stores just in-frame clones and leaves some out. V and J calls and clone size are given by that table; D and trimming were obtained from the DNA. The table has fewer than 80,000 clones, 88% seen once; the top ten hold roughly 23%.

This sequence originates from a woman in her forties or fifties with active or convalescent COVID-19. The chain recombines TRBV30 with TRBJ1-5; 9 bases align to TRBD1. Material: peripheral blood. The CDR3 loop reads CAWTRTGASNQPQHF. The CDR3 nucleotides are TGTGCCTGGACCAGGACAGGGGCTAGCAATCAGCCCCAGCATTTT.